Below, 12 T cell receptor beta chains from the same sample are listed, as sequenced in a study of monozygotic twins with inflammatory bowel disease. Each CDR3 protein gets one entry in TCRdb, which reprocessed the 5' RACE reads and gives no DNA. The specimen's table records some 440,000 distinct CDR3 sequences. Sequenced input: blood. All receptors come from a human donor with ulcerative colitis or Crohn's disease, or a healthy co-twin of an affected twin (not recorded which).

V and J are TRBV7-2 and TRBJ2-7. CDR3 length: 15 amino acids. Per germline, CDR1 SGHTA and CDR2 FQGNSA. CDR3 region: CASSLARESSYEQYF.

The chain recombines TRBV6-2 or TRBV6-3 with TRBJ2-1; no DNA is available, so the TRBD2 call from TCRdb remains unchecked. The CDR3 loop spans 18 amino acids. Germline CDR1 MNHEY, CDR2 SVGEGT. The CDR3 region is CASIQGTSGGVSYNEQFF.

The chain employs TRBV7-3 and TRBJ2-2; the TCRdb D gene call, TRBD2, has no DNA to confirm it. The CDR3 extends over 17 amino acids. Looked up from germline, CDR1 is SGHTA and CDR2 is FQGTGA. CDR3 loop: CASSLGLAVTNTGELFF. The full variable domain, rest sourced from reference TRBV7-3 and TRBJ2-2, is GAGVSQTPSNKVTEKGKYVELRCDPISGHTALYWYRQSLGQGPEFLIYFQGTGAADDSGLPNDRFFAVRPEGSVSTLKIQRTERGDSAVYLCASSLGLAVTNTGELFFGEGSRLTVL.

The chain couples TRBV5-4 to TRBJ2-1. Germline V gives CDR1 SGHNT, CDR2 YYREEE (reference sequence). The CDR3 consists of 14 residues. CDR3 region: CASNPTGTYNEQFF.

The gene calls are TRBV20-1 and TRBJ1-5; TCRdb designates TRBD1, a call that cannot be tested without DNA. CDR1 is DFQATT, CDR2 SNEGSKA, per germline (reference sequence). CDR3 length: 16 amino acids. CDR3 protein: CSALTGTGERNQPQYF.

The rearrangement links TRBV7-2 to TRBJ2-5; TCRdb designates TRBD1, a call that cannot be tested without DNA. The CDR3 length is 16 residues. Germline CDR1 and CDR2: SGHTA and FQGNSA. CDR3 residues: CASSVTGTGGRKTQYF. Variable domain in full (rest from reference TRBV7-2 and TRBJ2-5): GAGVSQSPSNKVTEKGKDVELRCDPISGHTALYWYRQSLGQGLEFLIYFQGNSAPDKSGLPSDRFSAERTGGSVSTLTIQRTQQEDSAVYLCASSVTGTGGRKTQYFGPGTRLLVL.

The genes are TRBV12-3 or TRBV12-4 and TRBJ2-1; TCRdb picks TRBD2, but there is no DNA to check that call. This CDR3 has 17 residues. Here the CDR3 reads CASSLDPGLQGPHEQFF.

CDR3 protein: CASSDPQVNQPQHF. V usage is TRBV6-7 and J usage is TRBJ1-5. TRBV6-7 is an ORF; its function is uncertain. The CDR3 sequence is 14 residues long.

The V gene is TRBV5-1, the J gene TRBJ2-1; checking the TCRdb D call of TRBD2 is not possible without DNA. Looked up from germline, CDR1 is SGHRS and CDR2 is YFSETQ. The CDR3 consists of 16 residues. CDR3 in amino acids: CASSLGAASAYNEQFF.

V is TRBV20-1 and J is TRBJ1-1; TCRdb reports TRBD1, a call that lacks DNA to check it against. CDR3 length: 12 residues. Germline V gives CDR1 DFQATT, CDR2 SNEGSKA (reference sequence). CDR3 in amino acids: CSASRDHTEAFF.

The CDR3 loop reads CASSPVLNSNTEAFF. The rearrangement joins TRBV5-4 to TRBJ1-1. CDR3 length equals 15 residues. CDR1 SGHNT and CDR2 YYREEE come from the germline V gene (reference sequence).

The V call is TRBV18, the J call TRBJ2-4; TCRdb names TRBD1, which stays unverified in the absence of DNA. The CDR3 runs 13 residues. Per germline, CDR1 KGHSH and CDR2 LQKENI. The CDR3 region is CASSPYQGNIQYF.